The 14 T cell receptor beta chains in this list originate from one sample, sequenced in a study of cytomegalovirus exposure and HLA in healthy donors. Both 60 Vbeta primers and 13 Jbeta primers went into the PCR. Clones were sequenced by immunoSEQ multiplex PCR, and TCRdb holds only the in-frame ones, with some missing. This sample has about 130,000 clones, with roughly 75% found just once. Specimen: PBMCs. The receptors were sampled from a female donor in good health and CMV-seronegative.

The V call is TRBV9, the J call TRBJ1-5; weak D call: TRBD1 (6 bases). V was trimmed by 3 bases and J by 7 bases, leaving 20 bases between them. Germline CDR1 is SGDLS and CDR2 is YYNGEE. The CDR3 runs to 16 residues. CDR3 nucleotide sequence: TGTGCCAGCAGCGCCGGGGGGCCAGCCTCAGGGCAGCCCCAGCATTTT. As protein: CASSAGGPASGQPQHF.

This chain uses TRBV7-9 with TRBJ1-1; possibly TRBD1 for D (6 bases). This CDR3 comprises 14 residues. V was cut by 4 bases and J by 1 base, with 10 bases left in between. Per germline, CDR1 SEHNR and CDR2 FQNEAQ (reference sequence). The CDR3 loop is CASSWGQGNTEAFF. As DNA, the CDR3 is TGTGCCAGCAGCTGGGGGCAGGGGAACACTGAAGCTTTCTTT. The full variable domain, rest sourced from reference TRBV7-9 and TRBJ1-1, is DTGVSQNPRHKITKRGQNVTFRCDPISEHNRLYWYRQTLGQGPEFLTYFQNEAQLEKSRLLSDRFSAERPKGSFSTLEIQRTEQGDSAMYLCASSWGQGNTEAFFGQGTRLTVV.

V gene TRBV7-2 combines with J gene TRBJ2-1; 8 bases agree with TRBD2. CDR1 is SGHTA and CDR2 is FQGNSA in the germline V gene. The CDR3 is made up of 18 amino acids. The trim removed 2 bases at V and 0 bases at J, leaving 9 bases unmatched. The CDR3 region is CASSLFGRGESSYNEQFF. The CDR3 DNA sequence: TGTGCCAGCAGCTTATTTGGGCGGGGGGAGAGCTCCTACAATGAGCAGTTCTTC.

V and J are TRBV2 and TRBJ1-1; D gene ambiguous. This CDR3 is built from 14 residues. Germline loops: CDR1 SNHLY, CDR2 FYNNEI. The V end lost 6 bases, the J end lost 4 bases, and 15 bases lay between the germline ends. CDR3 sequence reads: CASRYSGETTEAFF. CDR3 nucleotides: TGTGCCAGCAGATACAGCGGGGAGACCACTGAAGCTTTCTTT.

The chain couples TRBV5-8 to TRBJ1-5; D gene uncertain. The CDR3 consists of 13 residues. Germline CDR1 is SGHTS and CDR2 is YDEGEE. Trimming shortened V by 2 bases and J by 4 bases, and 7 bases separated the two germline ends. The CDR3 is CASSFLVNQPQHF. The CDR3 nucleotides read TGTGCCAGCAGCTTTCTAGTTAATCAGCCCCAGCATTTT.

V is TRBV2 and J is TRBJ1-2; D unclear. Germline CDR1 is SNHLY and CDR2 is FYNNEI. The V gene lost 5 bases and the J gene lost 4 bases, with 11 bases spanning the gap. The CDR3 has 13 residues. The CDR3: CASSQRETYGYTF. The CDR3 coding sequence is TGTGCCAGCAGTCAGAGGGAGACCTATGGCTACACCTTC.

The chain combines TRBV7-7 with TRBJ2-2; D call uncertain. The CDR3 consists of 13 residues. The germline gives CDR1 SSHAT, CDR2 FNYEAQ (reference sequence). Trimming pared 4 bases from V and 6 bases from J, leaving 9 bases between. DNA of the CDR3: TGTGCCAGCAGCTCGGTCCTAGCCGGGGAGCTGTTTTTT. Its protein is CASSSVLAGELFF.

The chain combines TRBV7-3 with TRBJ2-1; tentatively, D is TRBD2 (5 bases). CDR3 length: 15 residues. V lost 2 bases and J lost 5, with 13 bases in between. CDR1 and CDR2 (germline): SGHTA, FQGTGA. CDR3 DNA sequence: TGTGCCAGCAGCTTATCGGGCGGGCCCAACAATGAGCAGTTCTTC. Protein product: CASSLSGGPNNEQFF.

This chain links TRBV19 with TRBJ2-1; 8 bases align to TRBD2. Germline trimming cut 4 bases from V and 0 bases from J; bases unmatched to any gene: 2. Germline V gene data show CDR1 as LNHDA and CDR2 as SQIVND (reference sequence). The CDR3 is made up of 15 amino acids. DNA of the CDR3: TGTGCCAGTAGTACCGGGACTAGCTCCTACAATGAGCAGTTCTTC. Translating gives CASSTGTSSYNEQFF.

CDR3 DNA: TGTGCCAGCAGTGGTTCAGGGGTAGGGTCTGGGGCCAACGTCCTGACTTTC. It translates to CASSGSGVGSGANVLTF. V is TRBV2 and J is TRBJ2-6; a possible D gene is TRBD1 (6 bases). The CDR3 runs 17 residues. CDR1 and CDR2 (germline): SNHLY, FYNNEI. The V gene lost 4 bases and the J gene lost 1 base, with 14 bases spanning the gap.

This chain links TRBV4-1 with TRBJ1-1; tentative D call: TRBD1 (5 bases). CDR3 size: 16 residues. The V end was cut by 3 bases, the J end by 0 bases, with 14 bases between. CDR1 is MGHRA, CDR2 YSYEKL, per germline. CDR3 nucleotide sequence: TGCGCCAGCAGCCACCTCCTCAGGGATATGAACACTGAAGCTTTCTTT. This codes for CASSHLLRDMNTEAFF.

This chain links TRBV15 with TRBJ2-4, with 8 bases aligning to TRBD2. Germline lookup yields CDR1 LNHNV and CDR2 YYDKDF (reference sequence). The CDR3 is 16 amino acids. With V trimmed by 8 bases and J by 9 bases, 18 bases remained unmatched. This CDR3 reads CATPREGREASGIQYF. The CDR3 DNA is TGTGCCACCCCGCGTGAGGGGCGGGAGGCCTCCGGCATTCAGTACTTC.

This chain links TRBV19 with TRBJ1-5; 10 nucleotides align to TRBD1. In germline, CDR1 is LNHDA, CDR2 SQIVND (reference sequence). Unmatched junction bases numbered 3, after V lost 5 bases and J lost 8 bases. There are 13 residues in the CDR3. CDR3: CASSDRGLEPQHF. In nucleotides, the CDR3 is TGTGCCAGTAGTGACAGGGGGCTGGAGCCCCAGCATTTT.

This chain joins TRBV6-5 and TRBJ1-4; possible D gene TRBD1, 5 bases. The CDR3 totals 13 residues. The V end lost 6 bases, the J end lost 6 bases, and 11 bases lay between the germline ends. From germline, CDR1 is MNHEY and CDR2 SVGAGI. CDR3 bases: TGTGCCAGCAGCGACAGTTACCATGAAAAACTGTTTTTT. Translated: CASSDSYHEKLFF.